A single sample is the source of the 10 T cell receptor beta chains below, sequenced in a study of T cell responses to AZD1222 COVID-19 vaccine. Profiled with immunoSEQ multiplex PCR; TCRdb holds only in-frame clones, not every one. The sample contains approximately 69,000 clones, less than 90% of which appear only once. Specimen: peripheral blood, collected 28 days after the second AZD1222 dose. The receptors derive from an adult who received the AZD1222 COVID-19 vaccine.

This clone was recorded only once. The chain couples TRBV19 to TRBJ2-4; 7 bases match TRBD1. This CDR3 is 12 amino acids long. V lost 5 bases to trimming and J lost 6 bases; unmatched junction nucleotides: 1. Germline V gives CDR1 LNHDA, CDR2 SQIVND (reference sequence). CDR3 nucleotide sequence: TGTGCCAGTAGTGACAGGGCAAACATTCAGTACTTC. Translation: CASSDRANIQYF.

The chain uses TRBV2 and TRBJ2-3; perhaps TRBD2 as D (5 bases). V dropped 3 bases and J dropped 3 bases, with 7 bases sitting between them. In germline, CDR1 is SNHLY, CDR2 FYNNEI. The CDR3 extends over 13 amino acids. As DNA, the CDR3 is TGTGCCAGCAGTGATCCGGGGACAGATACGCAGTATTTT. The encoded protein is CASSDPGTDTQYF.

The V gene is TRBV6-5, the J gene TRBJ2-5; 9 bases match TRBD2. V gave up 0 bases and J gave up 8 bases; unmatched junction bases: 7. Germline CDR1 MNHEY, CDR2 SVGAGI. The CDR3 totals 15 residues. The CDR3 sequence: CASSYSMASGATQYF. CDR3 bases: TGTGCCAGCAGTTACTCGATGGCTAGCGGGGCCACCCAGTACTTC.

The chain links TRBV5-1 to TRBJ2-7, with a weak D call TRBD1 (6 bases). CDR1 is SGHRS and CDR2 is YFSETQ in the germline V gene. The length of the CDR3 is 12 residues. Trimming took 1 base from V and 6 from J, leaving 8 bases between them. In DNA, the CDR3 is TGCGCCAGCAGCTTGAGGGGGAGCGAGCAGTACTTC. Translated: CASSLRGSEQYF. Full variable domain (rest looked up from reference TRBV5-1 and TRBJ2-7): KAGVTQTPRYLIKTRGQQVTLSCSPISGHRSVSWYQQTPGQGLQFLFEYFSETQRNKGNFPGRFSGRQFSNSRSEMNVSTLELGDSALYLCASSLRGSEQYFGPGTRLTVT.

The chain joins TRBV5-1 to TRBJ2-7, with 14 bases that match TRBD2. This CDR3 contains 18 residues. Losses at the gene ends were 3 bases for V and 0 bases for J; bases not matched to a gene: 8. In germline, CDR1 is SGHRS, CDR2 YFSETQ. DNA for the CDR3: TGCGCCAGCAGCTCGGGACTAGCGGGGGCCCTCTTCTCCTACGAGCAGTACTTC. It specifies CASSSGLAGALFSYEQYF.

This sequence joins TRBV25-1 and TRBJ1-1; the D gene is possibly TRBD1 (5 bases). CDR3 length: 13 residues. The germline V gene encodes CDR1 MGHDK and CDR2 SYGVNS. V lost 8 bases to trimming and J lost 0 bases, with 10 bases between them. This CDR3 is CASLDSLNTEAFF. The CDR3 nucleotides are TGTGCCAGCTTAGACAGCCTGAACACTGAAGCTTTCTTT.

Sample share makes this clone large. V gene TRBV6-5 combines with J gene TRBJ2-4; the D gene is possibly TRBD1 (6 bases). This CDR3 contains 14 residues. The V gene's germline CDR1 is MNHEY and CDR2 SVGAGI. Trimming cost V 2 bases and J 8 bases, with 13 bases left between them. CDR3 region: CASSYTTGSDIQYF. In DNA, the CDR3 is TGTGCCAGCAGTTACACAACAGGGTCAGACATTCAGTACTTC.

The rearrangement uses TRBV29-1 and TRBJ2-2, with 11 bases fitting TRBD2. The CDR3 totals 15 residues. The J segment lost 1 base and the V segment lost 3 bases, leaving 1 base of the junction unmatched. Germline lookup yields CDR1 SQVTM and CDR2 ANQGSEA. CDR3 region: CSVEGLAENTGELFF. In nucleotides, the CDR3 is TGCAGCGTTGAGGGACTAGCGGAGAACACCGGGGAGCTGTTTTTT.

The rearrangement uses TRBV14 and TRBJ1-1; D gene ambiguous. V lost 0 bases and J lost 4, with 9 bases in between. Germline V CDR1 and CDR2: SGHDN, FVKESK. This CDR3 comprises 14 residues. The CDR3, as DNA: TGTGCCAGCAGCCAAGATTACAGATCCACTGAAGCTTTCTTT. The encoded protein is CASSQDYRSTEAFF.

This rearrangement joins TRBV18 to TRBJ2-1; 7 bases match TRBD2. The CDR3 is 17 residues long. Per the germline V gene, CDR1 is KGHSH and CDR2 is LQKENI. The V segment lost 0 bases and the J segment 6 bases; nucleotides outside the gene matches: 11. Here the CDR3 DNA reads TGTGCCAGCTCACCACCATCAGGCGGGGGAATTTCCAATGAGCAGTTCTTC. Translated: CASSPPSGGGISNEQFF.